The entry that follows covers one T cell receptor beta chain sequence. Its antigen is unidentified. The record originates from a study of radiotherapy plus CTLA-4 blockade in lung cancer. Study summary: Among enrolled patients, 15% to 20% responded and more than 25% achieved disease control.

The germline V and J ends were trimmed by 3 bases and 2 bases, with 8 bases remaining between them. Germline V gives CDR1 LNHDA, CDR2 SQIVND (reference sequence). The CDR3 extends over 15 amino acids. Patients had chemo-refractory metastatic non-small-cell lung cancer and received focal radiation plus CTLA-4 blockade that used ipilimumab. Study results and limitations: Best predicting response, reportedly, were early blood T cell clone dynamics, with interferon-beta. Peripheral blood showed expansion of tumor-derived TCR clones after radiotherapy and ipilimumab.

TCRdb's copy holds only in-frame clones and misses some; the assay was immunoSEQ multiplex PCR. This table has roughly 90,000 clones, 88% appearing once. The sample was peripheral blood, taken from a patient treated with radiotherapy plus ipilimumab. J is TRBJ2-6 and V is TRBV19; TRBD2 might be the D (6 bases). This clonotype was sampled from a human donor with non-small cell lung cancer that progressed on radiotherapy plus ipilimumab. This CDR3 reads CASSIWGAGANVLTF. The CDR3, as DNA: TGTGCCAGTAGTATTTGGGGGGCTGGGGCCAACGTCCTGACTTTC.